The T cell receptor (beta chain) under discussion was sequenced for a study of shared clonotypes between healthy human individuals. Study information: With ages of 18 to 49, the donors were two women and a few men.

Into CD45RA+ naive and CD45RA-negative memory subsets, the CD4+ cells were split. The method was immunoSEQ multiplex PCR; TCRdb's version includes in-frame clones alone and lacks a portion of them. In the table there are under 1,900,000 clones, approximately 98.5% of which are singletons. In its sample, this clone was seen once. Its antigen is not known. Study results and limitations: The naive CD4 repertoires of a few donors were compared, and roughly 5% of clonotypes were shared.

Sample: naive CD4+ T cells sorted from blood. Sample subset: CD45RA+ positively selected. The TCR sequence derives from a man younger than 45 in good health.

CDR3 nucleotides: TGCGCCAGCAGCGCGAGCACCCCGCGCTACGAGCAGTACTTC. As protein: CASSASTPRYEQYF. The chain uses TRBV5-1 and TRBJ2-7; no clear D gene. V lost 4 bases to trimming and J lost 3 bases, with 14 bases between them. The CDR3 length is 14 residues. CDR1 and CDR2 (germline): SGHRS, YFSETQ.